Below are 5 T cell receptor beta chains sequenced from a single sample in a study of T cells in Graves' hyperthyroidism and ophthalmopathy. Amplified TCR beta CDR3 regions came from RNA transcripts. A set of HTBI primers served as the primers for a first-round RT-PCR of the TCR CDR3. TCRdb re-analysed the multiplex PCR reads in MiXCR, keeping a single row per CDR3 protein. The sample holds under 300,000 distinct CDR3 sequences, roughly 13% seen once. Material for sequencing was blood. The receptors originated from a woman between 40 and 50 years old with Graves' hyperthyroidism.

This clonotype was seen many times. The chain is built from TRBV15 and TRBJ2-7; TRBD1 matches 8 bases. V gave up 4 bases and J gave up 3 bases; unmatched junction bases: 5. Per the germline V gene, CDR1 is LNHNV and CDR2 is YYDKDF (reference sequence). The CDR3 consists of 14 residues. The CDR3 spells CATSTRTGSYEQYF. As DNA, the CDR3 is TGTGCCACCAGCACGAGGACAGGGAGCTACGAGCAGTACTTC.

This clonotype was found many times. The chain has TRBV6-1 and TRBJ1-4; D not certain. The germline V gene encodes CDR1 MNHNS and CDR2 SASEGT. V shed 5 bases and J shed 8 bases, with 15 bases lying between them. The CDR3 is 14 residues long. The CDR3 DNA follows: TGTGCCAGCAGTTTCTTACCTATAGGCGAAAAACTGTTTTTT. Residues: CASSFLPIGEKLFF.

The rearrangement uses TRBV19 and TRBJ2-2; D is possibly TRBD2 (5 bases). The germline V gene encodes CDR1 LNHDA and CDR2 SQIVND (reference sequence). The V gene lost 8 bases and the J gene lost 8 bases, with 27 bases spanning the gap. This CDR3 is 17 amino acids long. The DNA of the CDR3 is TGTGCCAGTTTCTCCCGGCGGGTCGGTGGAGGCGTGGGGGAGCTGTTTTTT. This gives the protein CASFSRRVGGGVGELFF.

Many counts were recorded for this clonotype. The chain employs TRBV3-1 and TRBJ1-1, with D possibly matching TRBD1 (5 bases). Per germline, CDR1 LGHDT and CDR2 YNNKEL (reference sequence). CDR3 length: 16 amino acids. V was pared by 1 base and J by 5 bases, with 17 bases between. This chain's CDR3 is CASSQVGGRAFTEAFF. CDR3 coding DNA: TGTGCCAGCAGCCAAGTTGGAGGCAGGGCGTTTACTGAAGCTTTCTTT. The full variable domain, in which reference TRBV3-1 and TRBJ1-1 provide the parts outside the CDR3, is DTAVSQTPKYLVTQMGNDKSIKCEQNLGHDTMYWYKQDSKKFLKIMFSYNNKELIINETVPNRFSPKSPDKAHLNLHINSLELGDSAVYFCASSQVGGRAFTEAFFGQGTRLTVV.

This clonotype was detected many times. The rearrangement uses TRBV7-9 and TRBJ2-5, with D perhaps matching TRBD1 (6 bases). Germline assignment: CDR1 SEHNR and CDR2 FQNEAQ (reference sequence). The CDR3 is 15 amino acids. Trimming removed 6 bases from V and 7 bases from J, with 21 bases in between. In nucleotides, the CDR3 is TGTGCCAGCAGTACCCTTCGGCTAGCCAGGGGGACCCAGTACTTC. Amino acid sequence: CASSTLRLARGTQYF.